This T cell receptor (beta chain) was sequenced in a study of shared clonotypes between healthy human individuals (dated by TCRdb to the early 2020s). About the investigation overall: A couple of women and a few men aged 18 to 49 years were included in the cohort. Blood TCR repertoires of five healthy adults were deeply sequenced to estimate repertoire size and the extent of clonotype sharing between individuals. To increase sequencing depth and limit assay-specific biases, TCR repertoire library preparation and sequencing were carried out by different laboratories using diverse techniques. Leukapheresis yielded between about 0.85 and 10 billion PBMCs per donor. General study outcomes and caveats: Pairwise subsampling led to the expectation that sequencing depth would affect the degree of clonotype sharing among donors. Because the study included only a small number of donors, the genetic and exposure-history diversity represented was limited. Sampling was restricted to blood, and TCR repertoires in tissues likely differ from the TCR repertoires found in blood.

Using the deep immunoSEQ assay, multiplex PCR amplified TCR CDR3 regions from genomic DNA. Genomic DNA extracted from each cell subset was distributed evenly over all wells of several immunoSEQ 96-well plates, and each plate served as one replicate. For unsorted PBMC, around 300 ng of genomic DNA, equivalent to around 30,000 T cell genomes, went into each replicate PCR. Genomic DNA from unsorted PBMC was sequenced over ten immunoSEQ deep assay plates. The purified libraries were quantified using a Qubit 3.0 fluorometer, sized with a Bioanalyzer 2100, and then quantified again using the KAPA Library Quantification kit. Every immunoSEQ 96-well plate was sequenced on a separate single-read 150-cycle Illumina NextSeq 550 flow cell. Under the source paper's analysis protocol: Because the immunoSEQ output held only junctional sequences and lacked quality scores, the filtering could not match the filtering applied to full-length reads. To assign V/J genes and CDR3, sequences were annotated against IMGT germline references using PyIR, a Python wrapper for IgBLAST v1.9. Reads were removed for weak V/J assignments (E-value above 1e-6), missing CDR3, stop codons, out-of-frame junctions, or ambiguous translated residues. V3J clonotypes were defined as sequences sharing an identical inferred V gene, J gene, and CDR3 amino acid sequence. Percentage overlap between repertoires was computed as shared unique clonotypes divided by the size of the smaller repertoire. RTK rarefaction, the Chao1 estimator, and Recon v2.1 estimates of unobserved clonotypes were used to assess repertoire richness. TCRdb carries this immuneACCESS record with in-frame sequences only. Its versions omit some clonotypes, under half of them owing to an unresolved V gene in the studies checked, with the rest unexplained. V, J and clone size derive from that table, while D and trimming were established from the DNA sequence. The table for this sample lists some 450,000 clones; roughly 80% of them were counted only once. Jointly, the top ten make up 12% of the sample.

Reading the germline V gene gives CDR1 SGHRS and CDR2 YFSETQ. V and J are truncated by 4 bases and 4 bases respectively, leaving an intervening sequence of 11 bases. CDR3 length: 13 amino acids, cysteine to phenylalanine. Left in the record is the CDR3 DNA by itself, 39 bases read in frame from the first base. Comment on this clone: It lacks a known antigen. Within one base of it there is no much larger clone, and no base qualities were kept.

Donors were healthy HIV-negative adults with no recently reported acute infections or vaccinations. Every donor was a Caucasian adult residing in Nashville, Tennessee, USA. For unsorted samples, 85 million to 100 million PBMCs were counted, and genomic DNA was extracted using the QIAamp DNA Blood Mini kit. Blood was collected by leukapheresis, and PBMCs were isolated by Ficoll-Histopaque density gradient centrifugation and then cryopreserved in liquid nitrogen vapor phase. The receptor was derived from a woman aged 40 to 50 in good health. Some clones in this sample may be carry-over from other donors' samples. The sequencing input was PBMCs. The rearrangement combines TRBV5-1 with TRBJ2-5; the D segment could be TRBD2, given 6 matching bases. CDR3 loop: CASSVGGRETQYF. The DNA is as follows: TGCGCCAGCAGCGTGGGAGGAAGAGAGACCCAGTACTTC.